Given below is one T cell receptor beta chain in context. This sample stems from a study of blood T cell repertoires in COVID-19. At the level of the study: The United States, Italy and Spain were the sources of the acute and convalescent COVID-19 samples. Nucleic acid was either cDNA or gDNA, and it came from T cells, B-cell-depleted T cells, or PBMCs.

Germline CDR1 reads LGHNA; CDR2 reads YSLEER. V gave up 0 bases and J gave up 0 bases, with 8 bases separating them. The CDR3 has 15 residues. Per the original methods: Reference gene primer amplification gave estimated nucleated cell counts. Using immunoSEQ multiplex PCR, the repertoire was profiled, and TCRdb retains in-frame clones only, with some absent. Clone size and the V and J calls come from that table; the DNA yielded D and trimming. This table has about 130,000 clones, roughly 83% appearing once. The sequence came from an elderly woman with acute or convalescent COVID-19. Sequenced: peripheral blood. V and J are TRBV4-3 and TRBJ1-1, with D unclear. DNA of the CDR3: TGCGCCAGCAGCCAAGACCCCACATTGAACACTGAAGCTTTCTTT. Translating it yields CASSQDPTLNTEAFF.